This T cell receptor beta chain was recovered during a study of technical replicates of blood from several donors. The CDR3 has 14 residues. CDR1 is SGHRS, CDR2 YFSETQ, per germline. Trimming removed 7 bases from V and 8 bases from J; junction bases left unmatched: 10. TCRdb keeps only in-frame clones here, not all; method: immunoSEQ multiplex PCR. The sample has approximately 100,000 clones, roughly 95% seen once. Source material: T cells isolated from PBMCs. This receptor was obtained from a human donor in good health. The V call is TRBV5-1, the J call TRBJ2-1, with TRBD2 identical over 9 bases. The CDR3 nucleotides read TGCGCCAGCTATCCGGGACTAGCTTATGATGAGCAGTTCTTC. This sequence encodes CASYPGLAYDEQFF.